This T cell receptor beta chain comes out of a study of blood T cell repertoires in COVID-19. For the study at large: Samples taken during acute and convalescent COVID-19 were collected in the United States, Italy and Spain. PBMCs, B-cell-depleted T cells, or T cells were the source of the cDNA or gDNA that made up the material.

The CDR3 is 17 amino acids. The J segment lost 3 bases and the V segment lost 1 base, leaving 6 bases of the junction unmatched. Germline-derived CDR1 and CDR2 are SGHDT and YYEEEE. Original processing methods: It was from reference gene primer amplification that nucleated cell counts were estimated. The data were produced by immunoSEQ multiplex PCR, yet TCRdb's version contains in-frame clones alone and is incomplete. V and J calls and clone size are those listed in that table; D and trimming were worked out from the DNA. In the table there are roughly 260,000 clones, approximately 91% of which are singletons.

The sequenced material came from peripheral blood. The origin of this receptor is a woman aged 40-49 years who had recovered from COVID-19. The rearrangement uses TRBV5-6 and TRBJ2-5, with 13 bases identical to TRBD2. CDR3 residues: CASSLITSGGAEETQYF. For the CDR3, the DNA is TGTGCCAGCAGCTTGATCACTAGCGGGGGGGCGGAAGAGACCCAGTACTTC. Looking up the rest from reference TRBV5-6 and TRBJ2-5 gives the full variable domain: DAGVTQSPTHLIKTRGQQVTLRCSPKSGHDTVSWYQQALGQGPQFIFQYYEEEERQRGNFPDRFSGHQFPNYSSELNVNALLLGDSALYLCASSLITSGGAEETQYFGPGTRLLVL.